The next 17 T cell receptor beta chains were all read from a single sample in a study of T cells in Graves' hyperthyroidism and ophthalmopathy. TCR beta CDR3 regions were amplified from RNA transcripts. An initial round of RT-PCR targeting the TCR CDR3 relied on the HTBI primer set. Via MiXCR, TCRdb re-called the multiplex PCR reads, giving one row per CDR3 protein. The sample holds around 100,000 distinct CDR3 sequences, over 45% seen once. Material: blood. These receptors all come from a man aged 35-49 years with Graves' hyperthyroidism.

This clonotype was counted many times. The chain recombines TRBV24-1 with TRBJ1-2; 7 bases map to TRBD1. V gave up 4 bases and J gave up 8 bases; unmatched junction bases: 12. From germline, CDR1 is KGHDR and CDR2 SFDVKD. The CDR3 loop spans 15 amino acids. The CDR3 is CATSERSTGRKGYTF. The CDR3 DNA is TGTGCCACCAGTGAACGATCGACAGGGAGAAAGGGCTACACCTTC.

This clonotype was observed at least ten times. The chain employs TRBV19 and TRBJ2-2; weak D call: TRBD2 (7 bases). This CDR3 has 16 amino acids. CDR1 is LNHDA, CDR2 SQIVND, per germline (reference sequence). The V end was cut by 3 bases, the J end by 3 bases, with 14 bases between. Here the CDR3 reads CASSMGGGGDTGELFF. CDR3 in DNA: TGTGCCAGTAGTATGGGGGGCGGGGGCGACACCGGGGAGCTGTTTTTT.

Written as DNA, the CDR3 is TGTGCCAGCAGTGATTCCGGGACAGCAAAAAACATTCAGTACTTC. Translated, it gives CASSDSGTAKNIQYF. The chain combines TRBV6-1 with TRBJ2-4, with TRBD1 matching over 7 bases. Trimming at V came to 3 bases and at J to 4 bases, leaving 6 bases not matched to a gene. The CDR3 sequence is 15 residues long. Germline values: CDR1 MNHNS, CDR2 SASEGT.

This clonotype was recorded many times. The chain has TRBV5-1 and TRBJ2-5, with D perhaps matching TRBD1 (6 bases). V was pared by 5 bases and J by 3 bases, with 8 bases between. The CDR3 length is 12 residues. Germline V gene data show CDR1 as SGHRS and CDR2 as YFSETQ. The CDR3 coding sequence is TGCGCCAGCAGAGAGGGGGAAGAGACCCAGTACTTC. It codes for CASREGEETQYF.

Many counts were recorded for this clonotype. A read error may be the cause here, since a much bigger clone is one base away. The genes are TRBV29-1 and TRBJ2-1; maybe TRBD1 (5 bases). V lost 8 bases and J 9 bases, leaving 29 bases between the germline ends. Germline V gene data show CDR1 as SQVTM and CDR2 as ANQGSEA. This CDR3 contains 16 residues. The CDR3 coding sequence is TGCAGCTCAGATAGGGGCACCGGCGTACATGGCAGTGAGCAGTTCTTC. Its translation is CSSDRGTGVHGSEQFF.

This clonotype was recorded many times. This chain uses TRBV4-2 with TRBJ1-2; 7 bases agree with TRBD1. The germline V gene has CDR1 LGHNA and CDR2 YNFKEQ. This CDR3 is built from 14 residues. V shed 3 bases and J 4 bases; nucleotides not matched to a gene: 5. CDR3 residues: CASSQPGQPYGYTF. In nucleotides, the CDR3 is TGTGCCAGCAGCCAGCCGGGACAGCCCTATGGCTACACCTTC.

At least ten counts were recorded for this clonotype. The V gene is TRBV9, the J gene TRBJ2-2; 7 nucleotides line up with TRBD2. Per germline, CDR1 SGDLS and CDR2 YYNGEE. This CDR3 has 15 amino acids. The junction had 4 bases not matched to a gene; V was cut back by 4 bases and J by 1 base. Written as DNA, the CDR3 is TGTGCCAGCAGCCCCTGGGGGGGGAACACCGGGGAGCTGTTTTTT. It yields the protein CASSPWGGNTGELFF.

In its sample, this clonotype was seen many times. The rearrangement links TRBV5-5 to TRBJ1-1; D gene uncertain. The germline V and J ends were trimmed by 4 bases and 0 bases, with 13 bases remaining between them. CDR3 length: 15 amino acids. The germline V gene encodes CDR1 SGHKS and CDR2 YYEKEE (reference sequence). This CDR3 reads CASSPQGRLNTEAFF. The CDR3 DNA is TGTGCCAGCAGCCCACAAGGACGGCTGAACACTGAAGCTTTCTTT.

This clonotype was picked up many times. The CDR3 loop is CSASLTSAHEQYF. Here the CDR3 DNA reads TGCAGTGCCTCCCTGACTAGCGCCCACGAGCAGTACTTC. The chain has TRBV20-1 and TRBJ2-7, with TRBD2 matching over 8 bases. V lost 6 bases to trimming and J lost 5 bases; unmatched junction nucleotides: 9. Germline CDR1 and CDR2: DFQATT and SNEGSKA (reference sequence). The CDR3 has 13 amino acids.

DNA for the CDR3: TGTGCCAGCAGTGAGGCGGGGGTAATCACAGATACGCAGTATTTT. This translates into CASSEAGVITDTQYF. This chain connects TRBV2 to TRBJ2-3; 7 bases line up with TRBD2. CDR1 is SNHLY, CDR2 FYNNEI, per germline. The J segment lost 2 bases and the V segment lost 3 bases, leaving 5 bases of the junction unmatched. CDR3 length: 15 amino acids. Together with reference TRBV2 and TRBJ2-3, the CDR3 gives the full variable domain: EPEVTQTPSHQVTQMGQEVILRCVPISNHLYFYWYRQILGQKVEFLVSFYNNEISEKSEIFDDQFSVERPDGSNFTLKIRSTKLEDSAMYFCASSEAGVITDTQYFGPGTRLTVL.

This clonotype was seen many times. J is TRBJ2-7 and V is TRBV12-3 or TRBV12-4; 9 nucleotides agree with TRBD2. The trim removed 5 bases at V and 2 bases at J, leaving 7 bases unmatched. The CDR3 spans 15 residues. The CDR3 DNA is TGTGCCAGCAGTCTCCCGACTAGCGGTCCCTACGAGCAGTACTTC. This codes for CASSLPTSGPYEQYF.

As to this clonotype: Given a much more abundant clone one base away, this may be a read error. The chain is built from TRBV12-5 and TRBJ2-7, with 8 nucleotides matching TRBD2. Germline V gene data show CDR1 as LGHNT and CDR2 as FRNRAP. The CDR3 runs 16 residues. CDR3 nucleotide sequence: TGTGCTAGTGGTTTGGTAATAGCGGGGCCTACCTACGAGCAGTGCTTC. Protein: CASGLVIAGPTYEQCF.

The table lists this clonotype with many counts. The chain carries TRBV28 and TRBJ2-5; weak D call: TRBD1 (5 bases). The V gene lost 5 bases and the J gene lost 5 bases, with 9 bases spanning the gap. The germline V gene encodes CDR1 MDHEN and CDR2 SYDVKM. This CDR3 contains 12 residues. CDR3 bases: TGTGCCAGCAGTACATCAGGGGAGACCCAGTACTTC. Its protein product is CASSTSGETQYF.

With respect to this clonotype: The conserved phenylalanine or tryptophan is not found at the CDR3 terminus, so this likely reflects a read error. The J gene is TRBJ1-1, the V gene TRBV20-1; D remains ambiguous. Germline CDR1 and CDR2: DFQATT and SNEGSKA (reference sequence). The CDR3 extends over 14 amino acids. V gave up 1 base and J gave up 5 bases, with 14 bases separating them. The CDR3 is CSARVSGSGTEAFC. CDR3 in DNA: TGCAGTGCTAGAGTTTCGGGTAGTGGAACTGAAGCTTTCTGT.

The chain has TRBV9 and TRBJ2-2; D unclear. Germline V gives CDR1 SGDLS, CDR2 YYNGEE. The length of the CDR3 is 14 residues. Trimming took 5 bases from V and 5 from J, leaving 13 bases between them. CDR3: CASSYSFRTGELFF. The CDR3 DNA sequence: TGTGCCAGCAGTTACTCCTTTAGGACCGGGGAGCTGTTTTTT.

For this clonotype: A much larger clone is a single base away; this may be a read error. This chain connects TRBV11-2 to TRBJ1-4; D not resolved. Germline V gives CDR1 SGHAT, CDR2 FQNNGV. The CDR3 spans 14 residues. The ends were cut back, 3 bases at V and 4 bases at J, with 9 bases in the middle. The CDR3 is CASSFSDDNEKLFF. The DNA for the CDR3 is TGTGCCAGCAGCTTTTCGGACGATAATGAAAAACTGTTTTTT. Full variable domain (outside the CDR3, taken from reference TRBV11-2 and TRBJ1-4): EAGVAQSPRYKIIEKRQSVAFWCNPISGHATLYWYQQILGQGPKLLIQFQNNGVVDDSQLPKDRFSAERLKGVDSTLKIQPAKLEDSAVYLCASSFSDDNEKLFFGSGTQLSVL.

This clonotype has ten or more counts. This CDR3 fails to terminate in the conserved phenylalanine or tryptophan, so it likely reflects a read error. This sequence joins TRBV9 and TRBJ1-1; D is undetermined. The ends were cut back, 1 base at V and 7 bases at J, with 14 bases in the middle. CDR1 is SGDLS and CDR2 is YYNGEE in the germline V gene. The CDR3 length is 14 residues. For the CDR3, the DNA is TGTGCCAGCAGCGTAAGAGGAGGGATGGATGAAGCTTTCTCT. Its protein is CASSVRGGMDEAFS.